Shown below are 9 T cell receptor beta chains from a single sample sequenced in a study of T cell changes during pregnancy in multiple sclerosis. Assay used: immunoSEQ multiplex PCR; TCRdb lists only in-frame clones, some missing. The data show around 60,000 clones, around 96% seen once. The sample consisted of CD8+ T cells from peripheral blood mononuclear cells, taken after pregnancy. The receptors here all came from a female donor with multiple sclerosis, enrolled in a pregnancy study.

V is TRBV5-4 and J is TRBJ2-2, with 10 bases matching TRBD2. The CDR3 sequence is 15 residues long. CDR1 is SGHNT, CDR2 YYREEE, per germline (reference sequence). V lost 3 bases, J lost 6 bases, and 5 bases stayed unmatched. The CDR3 spells CASSWASGSPGELFF. The CDR3 bases are TGTGCCAGCAGCTGGGCTAGCGGGAGTCCCGGGGAGCTGTTTTTT.

This sequence joins TRBV30 and TRBJ2-7, with no clear D. V was trimmed by 6 bases and J by 0 bases, leaving 9 bases between them. CDR3 length: 12 amino acids. The germline V gene has CDR1 GTSNPN and CDR2 SVGIG (reference sequence). DNA of the CDR3: TGTGCCTGCCTTGGAGACTCCTACGAGCAGTACTTC. This sequence encodes CACLGDSYEQYF. Variable domain in full (rest from reference TRBV30 and TRBJ2-7): SQTIHQWPATLVQPVGSPLSLECTVEGTSNPNLYWYRQAAGRGLQLLFYSVGIGQISSEVPQNLSASRPQDRQFILSSKKLLLSDSGFYLCACLGDSYEQYFGPGTRLTVT.

This rearrangement joins TRBV19 to TRBJ2-5; D possibly corresponds to TRBD2 (5 bases). Trimming took off 3 bases at V and 14 bases at J, with 19 bases between the two ends. Germline-derived CDR1 and CDR2 are LNHDA and SQIVND (reference sequence). CDR3 length: 13 residues. CDR3 nucleotide sequence: TGTGCCAGTAGTATGTTGAGCGGACCACCTACCTACTTC. Amino acids: CASSMLSGPPTYF.

This chain connects TRBV7-9 to TRBJ2-2; D is unclear. Per germline, CDR1 SEHNR and CDR2 FQNEAQ (reference sequence). With 5 bases removed from V and 7 bases from J, the gap between germline ends came to 14 bases. This CDR3 spans 14 amino acids. CDR3 sequence reads: CASSPTFRIGELFF. In nucleotides, the CDR3 is TGTGCCAGCAGCCCCACCTTTAGAATCGGGGAGCTGTTTTTT.

The V call is TRBV2, the J call TRBJ2-3, with D possibly TRBD1 on 8 matching bases. CDR3 length: 18 amino acids. From germline, CDR1 is SNHLY and CDR2 FYNNEI. V shed 7 bases and J shed 6 bases, with 29 bases lying between them. CDR3 in amino acids: CASTGGDRGPLLGDTQYF. The CDR3 DNA is TGTGCCAGCACGGGGGGCGACAGGGGACCCCTCCTTGGGGATACGCAGTATTTT.

This clone came up once. This chain uses TRBV7-9 with TRBJ1-4, with 8 positions matching TRBD1. From germline, CDR1 is SEHNR and CDR2 FQNEAQ (reference sequence). V gave up 3 bases and J gave up 6 bases; unmatched junction bases: 6. The CDR3 covers 15 residues. CDR3 coding DNA: TGTGCCAGCAGCTTGCCGACAGGGGTATATGAAAAACTGTTTTTT. Its protein product is CASSLPTGVYEKLFF.

The chain uses TRBV5-6 and TRBJ2-1, with a possible D match to TRBD1 (7 bases). This CDR3 comprises 12 residues. With 0 bases removed from V and 12 bases from J, the gap between germline ends came to 10 bases. Germline V lookup: CDR1 SGHDT, CDR2 YYEEEE. The CDR3 loop is CASSLGGDRQFF. The CDR3 DNA is TGTGCCAGCAGCTTGGGCGGGGACAGGCAGTTCTTC.

The J gene is TRBJ2-1, the V gene TRBV7-9; possibly TRBD1 for D (5 bases). With 4 bases removed from V and 8 bases from J, the gap between germline ends came to 12 bases. CDR1 and CDR2 (germline): SEHNR, FQNEAQ (reference sequence). The length of the CDR3 is 13 residues. CDR3 protein: CASSSAGLDEQFF. CDR3 nucleotides: TGTGCCAGCAGCTCCGCAGGGTTAGATGAGCAGTTCTTC.

There are a few counts of this clone. The chain couples TRBV14 to TRBJ1-1; tentatively, D is TRBD1 (5 bases). This CDR3 is built from 15 residues. Germline V lookup: CDR1 SGHDN, CDR2 FVKESK. V lost 2 bases to trimming and J lost 0 bases, with 10 bases between them. DNA of the CDR3: TGTGCCAGCAGCCAAAGTATGGACATGAACACTGAAGCTTTCTTT. Its translation: CASSQSMDMNTEAFF.